This T cell receptor (beta chain) appears in the sequencing data of a study of a mutant IDH1 vaccine in newly diagnosed glioma. Study summary: Vaccination started 4-6 weeks after radiotherapy alone, or with temozolomide cycles.

This sample's time point: week 35, safety follow-up. Every vaccine dose comprised 300 ug of mutant IDH1 20-mer peptide plus topical imiquimod. Worth noting for this clone: Its antigen is undetermined.

The repertoire was sequenced with immunoSEQ multiplex PCR; TCRdb's copy has only in-frame clones and lacks some. The sample contains about 54,000 clones, around 84% of which appear only once. With 7 bases removed from V and 1 base from J, the gap between germline ends came to 17 bases. Germline values: CDR1 MNHNS, CDR2 SASEGT. This CDR3 has 15 amino acids. V and J are TRBV6-1 and TRBJ2-7; a possible D gene is TRBD1 (5 bases). This specimen consisted of PBMCs, obtained from a glioma patient whose treatment included an IDH1 peptide vaccine. The receptor was isolated from a woman between 18 and 29 years old with glioma. The CDR3 reads CASTLLRGASYEQYF. CDR3 coding DNA: TGTGCCAGCACCCTCCTTAGGGGCGCATCCTACGAGCAGTACTTC.